What follows are 16 T cell receptor beta chains derived from one specimen sequenced in a study of blood T cell repertoires in COVID-19. Sequencing used immunoSEQ multiplex PCR; TCRdb keeps in-frame clones, though not all of them. The sample shows 300,000 to 400,000 clones, 85% to 90% of them seen only once. The specimen sequenced was peripheral blood. Every receptor here comes from a woman between 65 and 79 years old with COVID-19, enrolled during active disease.

This clone was detected once. This rearrangement joins TRBV28 to TRBJ1-2; 8 bases fit TRBD1. CDR1 and CDR2 (germline): MDHEN, SYDVKM. CDR3 size: 15 residues. J lost 8 bases, V lost 6 bases, and 14 bases had no gene match. In DNA form, the CDR3 reads TGTGCCAGCAGATCAGATCAGGGGGCATCGAAAGGCTACACCTTC. Residues: CASRSDQGASKGYTF.

The CDR3 coding sequence is TGTGCCAGCAGCTTGGATTTCATTTTGAACACTGAAGCTTTCTTT. It codes for CASSLDFILNTEAFF. V and J are TRBV5-4 and TRBJ1-1; D not certain. Between the trimmed V and J ends, which lost 0 bases and 0 bases, there was a span of 9 bases. The CDR3 is made up of 15 amino acids. Germline CDR1 reads SGHNT; CDR2 reads YYREEE (reference sequence).

The J gene is TRBJ1-3, the V gene TRBV18, with a weak D call TRBD1 (6 bases). This CDR3 has 13 amino acids. Trimming cost V 8 bases and J 1 base, with 9 bases left between them. Germline V gene data show CDR1 as KGHSH and CDR2 as LQKENI. The CDR3 sequence: CASLRGSGNTIYF. For the CDR3, the DNA is TGTGCCAGCCTCAGGGGATCTGGAAACACCATATATTTT.

The rearrangement uses TRBV18 and TRBJ1-1; D remains unclear. V lost 6 bases to trimming and J lost 0 bases, with 11 bases between them. This CDR3 has 14 amino acids. Germline CDR1 and CDR2: KGHSH and LQKENI. CDR3 bases: TGTGCCAGCTCCCTAAGCGGGATGAACACTGAAGCTTTCTTT. Amino acid sequence: CASSLSGMNTEAFF.

This chain links TRBV2 with TRBJ2-7, with 7 bases matching TRBD1. The CDR3 contains 14 residues. With V trimmed by 6 bases and J by 6 bases, 11 bases remained unmatched. Germline lookup yields CDR1 SNHLY and CDR2 FYNNEI. The CDR3 region has the DNA TGTGCCAGCAGGGAGTTTCAGGGGGAACCCGAGCAGTACTTC. It translates to CASREFQGEPEQYF.

The V gene is TRBV10-3, the J gene TRBJ1-5, with TRBD1 matching over 7 bases. The CDR3 has 14 amino acids. The V gene's germline CDR1 is ENHRY and CDR2 SYGVKD. Germline trimming cut 2 bases from V and 5 bases from J; bases unmatched to any gene: 3. CDR3 DNA: TGTGCCATCAGTGAGGCAGGGGGAGATCAGCCCCAGCATTTT. This translates into CAISEAGGDQPQHF.

The rearrangement links TRBV2 to TRBJ2-3; 9 bases line up with TRBD2. V was pared by 5 bases and J by 2 bases, with 5 bases of the junction left unmatched. The CDR3 extends over 15 amino acids. Germline V lookup: CDR1 SNHLY, CDR2 FYNNEI. The CDR3 nucleotides are TGTGCCAGCAGTATAGCGGGGGACCTCACAGATACGCAGTATTTT. It codes for CASSIAGDLTDTQYF. Full variable domain (missing parts from reference TRBV2 and TRBJ2-3): EPEVTQTPSHQVTQMGQEVILRCVPISNHLYFYWYRQILGQKVEFLVSFYNNEISEKSEIFDDQFSVERPDGSNFTLKIRSTKLEDSAMYFCASSIAGDLTDTQYFGPGTRLTVL.

The chain uses TRBV7-9 and TRBJ2-1, with 13 nucleotides matching TRBD2. The germline CDR1 and CDR2 sequences are SEHNR and FQNEAQ (reference sequence). The CDR3 runs 17 residues. The trim removed 5 bases at V and 0 bases at J, leaving 4 bases unmatched. CDR3 DNA: TGTGCCAGCAGCCTACTAGCGGGGGGGACCTCCTACAATGAGCAGTTCTTC. Its protein product is CASSLLAGGTSYNEQFF.

V is TRBV5-1 and J is TRBJ1-3, with D perhaps TRBD1 (6 bases). V lost 7 bases and J lost 3, with 11 bases in between. Germline CDR1 SGHRS, CDR2 YFSETQ. The CDR3 length is 13 residues. The CDR3, as DNA: TGCGCCAGCGCAGGGGAGAATGGAAACACCATATATTTT. Translation gives CASAGENGNTIYF.

The chain links TRBV19 to TRBJ2-1; 13 bases line up with TRBD2. V trimming: 5 bases; J trimming: 8 bases; junction bases outside the gene matches: 9. CDR3 length: 16 amino acids. The germline CDR1 and CDR2 sequences are LNHDA and SQIVND (reference sequence). The CDR3 bases are TGTGCCAGTAGTTTCCGGACTAGCGGGGGTGGTGATGAGCAGTTCTTC. Amino acids: CASSFRTSGGGDEQFF.

This chain joins TRBV9 and TRBJ2-1, with 10 bases fitting TRBD2. The germline V gene encodes CDR1 SGDLS and CDR2 YYNGEE. V shed 4 bases, J shed 4 bases, and the junction held 5 bases outside the gene matches. The CDR3 runs to 15 residues. The CDR3 DNA sequence: TGTGCCAGCAGCTTCCAGACTAGCGGGTACAATGAGCAGTTCTTC. This codes for CASSFQTSGYNEQFF.

The V and J genes are TRBV9 and TRBJ1-2, with D uncertain. The CDR3 extends over 15 amino acids. CDR1 and CDR2 from the germline V gene are SGDLS and YYNGEE. Deletions cut 4 bases from V and 4 bases from J, with 17 bases between. The CDR3 DNA follows: TGTGCCAGCAGCCCCCGGGGAGGGAGTGGCTATGGCTACACCTTC. Amino acids: CASSPRGGSGYGYTF.

This chain joins TRBV7-2 and TRBJ1-1; 8 bases are shared with TRBD1. J was trimmed by 5 bases and V by 6 bases; bases with no gene match: 5. The CDR3 length is 13 residues. CDR1 is SGHTA and CDR2 is FQGNSA in the germline V gene. In nucleotides, the CDR3 is TGTGCCAGCAGGGACAGGGTGGAAACTGAAGCTTTCTTT. Translating gives CASRDRVETEAFF.

The rearrangement uses TRBV18 and TRBJ1-3; D gene unclear. CDR1 and CDR2 (germline): KGHSH, LQKENI. This CDR3 contains 16 residues. The ends were cut back, 1 base at V and 0 bases at J, with 10 bases in the middle. In DNA form, the CDR3 reads TGTGCCAGCTCACCACGGGAGAAAATCTCTGGAAACACCATATATTTT. Amino acids: CASSPREKISGNTIYF.

The chain links TRBV12-3 or TRBV12-4 to TRBJ2-3; D ambiguous. The CDR3 has 11 residues. The V end lost 5 bases, the J end lost 5 bases, and 5 bases lay between the germline ends. CDR3 region: CASSPRDTQYF. CDR3 DNA sequence: TGTGCCAGCAGTCCCCGAGATACGCAGTATTTT.

In DNA form, the CDR3 reads TGTGCCAGCTTCCCCCAGGGCGCCAAGTATGGCTACACCTTC. Protein product: CASFPQGAKYGYTF. The chain carries TRBV5-6 and TRBJ1-2, with a tentative D call TRBD1 (5 bases). Trimming pared 7 bases from V and 5 bases from J, leaving 18 bases between. Germline V gene sequence: CDR1 SGHDT, CDR2 YYEEEE. The CDR3 has 14 residues.